The 24 T cell receptor beta chains listed next were all sequenced from one sample in a study of CD8+CD57+ T cells in acquired aplastic anemia. Genomic DNA provided the template from which TCR beta VDJ and CDR3 profiles were obtained. One entry per CDR3 protein, called by TCRdb with MiXCR from the reads. The table records around 200,000 distinct CDR3 sequences, roughly three fifths of them present only once. Only patients with CD8+CD57+ cell expansion on flow cytometry were chosen for sequencing. Sequencing used sorted CD4+, CD8+, or CD8+CD57+ T cells (not recorded which) from PBMCs. Source of these receptors: a human donor with aplastic anemia.

The chain has TRBV10-3 and TRBJ2-5, with D perhaps TRBD1 or TRBD2 (5 bases each). This CDR3 region has 14 residues. The V gene's germline CDR1 is ENHRY and CDR2 SYGVKD. The V gene lost 2 bases and the J gene lost 5 bases, with 12 bases spanning the gap. CDR3 loop: CAISEEGMMETQYF. DNA for the CDR3: TGTGCCATCAGTGAGGAGGGGATGATGGAGACCCAGTACTTC.

This clonotype has more than one count but fewer than ten. The J gene is TRBJ1-2, the V gene TRBV2, with 9 positions matching TRBD1. The ends lost 4 bases at V and 5 bases at J; junction bases unmatched: 14. The CDR3 runs 17 residues. The germline gives CDR1 SNHLY, CDR2 FYNNEI. In nucleotides, the CDR3 is TGTGCCAGCAGTGTGAGGGACAGGGCCGAGTATTGGTATGGCTACACCTTC. Amino acid sequence: CASSVRDRAEYWYGYTF. Using reference TRBV2 and TRBJ1-2 for the parts outside the CDR3, the full variable domain is EPEVTQTPSHQVTQMGQEVILRCVPISNHLYFYWYRQILGQKVEFLVSFYNNEISEKSEIFDDQFSVERPDGSNFTLKIRSTKLEDSAMYFCASSVRDRAEYWYGYTFGSGTRLTVV.

This clonotype was detected many times. The chain combines TRBV24-1 with TRBJ1-6, with D possibly TRBD1 on 6 matching bases. Germline values: CDR1 KGHDR, CDR2 SFDVKD. Trimming shortened V by 4 bases and J by 7 bases, and 25 bases separated the two germline ends. This CDR3 region has 19 residues. CDR3 sequence: CATSDPHRGPTGTNSPLHF. The CDR3 nucleotides are TGTGCCACCAGTGACCCCCATCGAGGTCCGACAGGAACCAATTCACCCCTCCACTTT.

The rearrangement uses TRBV2 and TRBJ2-7; D possibly corresponds to TRBD2 (6 bases). The germline V and J ends were trimmed by 5 bases and 8 bases, with 22 bases remaining between them. Germline V gene lookup returns CDR1 SNHLY and CDR2 FYNNEI. This CDR3 has 15 amino acids. The DNA of the CDR3 is TGTGCCAGCAGTTTAACCGGGGGTAGGTTTTATAAGCAGTACTTC. This gives the protein CASSLTGGRFYKQYF.

This clonotype was recorded many times. V usage is TRBV9 and J usage is TRBJ2-2; D may be TRBD1 or TRBD2 (5 bases each). In germline, CDR1 is SGDLS, CDR2 YYNGEE. This CDR3 spans 15 amino acids. V was pared by 4 bases and J by 6 bases, with 16 bases between. CDR3 coding DNA: TGTGCCAGCAGCCCCAGGTCTAGAGGGGCCGGGGAGCTGTTTTTT. It codes for CASSPRSRGAGELFF.

Details on this clonotype: One junction end disagrees with the germline gene, perhaps due to a read error. J is TRBJ2-5 and V is TRBV19; D is perhaps TRBD2 (5 bases). The CDR3 has 15 residues. Germline-derived CDR1 and CDR2 are LNHDA and SQIVND (reference sequence). The CDR3 is CANSRSSGRQETQYF. CDR3 nucleotides: TGTGCCAATAGTAGGTCGAGCGGAAGACAAGAGACCCAGTACTTC.

The chain recombines TRBV7-9 with TRBJ2-2; 7 bases agree with TRBD2. Germline values: CDR1 SEHNR, CDR2 FQNEAQ (reference sequence). This CDR3 spans 13 amino acids. The trim removed 4 bases at V and 6 bases at J, leaving 2 bases unmatched. The CDR3 nucleotides are TGTGCCAGCAGCTATCGGGGGGCCGGGGAGCTGTTTTTT. This encodes CASSYRGAGELFF. Variable domain in full (rest from reference TRBV7-9 and TRBJ2-2): DTGVSQNPRHKITKRGQNVTFRCDPISEHNRLYWYRQTLGQGPEFLTYFQNEAQLEKSRLLSDRFSAERPKGSFSTLEIQRTEQGDSAMYLCASSYRGAGELFFGEGSRLTVL.

This clonotype has at least ten counts. The genes are TRBV20-1 and TRBJ1-2; 12 nucleotides line up with TRBD1. V lost 6 bases to trimming and J lost 6 bases; unmatched junction nucleotides: 5. This CDR3 is 13 amino acids long. CDR1 is DFQATT, CDR2 SNEGSKA, per germline (reference sequence). The CDR3 reads CSAGDRGLDGYTF. CDR3 in DNA: TGCAGTGCCGGGGACAGGGGGCTGGATGGCTACACCTTC.

Worth noting for this clonotype: Compared with germline, one end of the junction differs, possibly owing to a read error. The gene calls are TRBV10-3 and TRBJ1-1, with 9 positions matching TRBD1. This CDR3 comprises 16 residues. Per the germline V gene, CDR1 is ENHRY and CDR2 is SYGVKD. CDR3 protein: CAISDPGQGGNTEALF. In DNA, the CDR3 is TGTGCCATCAGTGATCCGGGACAGGGAGGAAACACTGAAGCTCTCTTT.

This chain connects TRBV20-1 to TRBJ1-1; unclear D gene. The CDR3 is 14 amino acids. From germline, CDR1 is DFQATT and CDR2 SNEGSKA (reference sequence). Between the trimmed V and J ends, which lost 0 bases and 5 bases, there was a span of 13 bases. The CDR3 DNA sequence: TGCAGTGCTAGAGAGCCGGCGACAAAGACTGAAGCTTTCTTT. Protein sequence: CSAREPATKTEAFF.

The chain employs TRBV7-2 and TRBJ2-5, with TRBD1 identical over 9 bases. With 1 base clipped from V and 2 bases from J, the junction kept 8 bases outside the gene matches. The CDR3 is 17 amino acids. Germline-derived CDR1 and CDR2 are SGHTA and FQGNSA. This CDR3 is CASSLVPGDRDQETQYF. In DNA form, the CDR3 reads TGTGCCAGCAGCTTAGTACCGGGGGACAGGGATCAAGAGACCCAGTACTTC.

The DNA of the CDR3 is TGTGCCAGCAGCTTAGATAGAAAGGCCCCTCAGCCCCAGCATTTT. This sequence encodes CASSLDRKAPQPQHF. V is TRBV11-3 and J is TRBJ1-5; D gene unclear. Germline CDR1 reads SGHNT; CDR2 reads YENEEA. Trimming took 0 bases from V and 6 from J, leaving 12 bases between them. The CDR3 sequence is 15 residues long.

The V gene is TRBV10-3, the J gene TRBJ1-5; tentatively, D is TRBD1 (6 bases). V lost 2 bases to trimming and J lost 4 bases, with 6 bases between them. Germline V gives CDR1 ENHRY, CDR2 SYGVKD. The CDR3 is made up of 13 amino acids. CDR3 sequence: CAISETGNQPQHF. CDR3 in DNA: TGTGCCATCAGTGAGACAGGGAATCAGCCCCAGCATTTT.

The chain employs TRBV7-9 and TRBJ2-7; 7 bases are a match to TRBD1. Germline trimming cut 3 bases from V and 4 bases from J; bases unmatched to any gene: 12. This CDR3 is 16 amino acids long. From germline, CDR1 is SEHNR and CDR2 FQNEAQ (reference sequence). CDR3 nucleotides: TGTGCCAGCAGCTTCTCTCCTGACAGGGCGAATTACGAGCAGTACTTC. It is translated as CASSFSPDRANYEQYF.

In this sample, this clonotype turned up many times. This rearrangement joins TRBV5-1 to TRBJ1-1; the D gene is possibly TRBD1 (5 bases). The CDR3 length is 16 residues. Germline V CDR1 and CDR2: SGHRS, YFSETQ. The V end lost 0 bases, the J end lost 0 bases, and 12 bases lay between the germline ends. CDR3 protein: CASSLAGSTMNTEAFF. The CDR3 DNA sequence: TGCGCCAGCAGCTTGGCAGGGAGCACCATGAACACTGAAGCTTTCTTT.

This clonotype was detected a few times. The chain combines TRBV7-9 with TRBJ1-3; D gene uncertain. CDR1 SEHNR and CDR2 FQNEAQ come from the germline V gene (reference sequence). This CDR3 spans 12 amino acids. V lost 6 bases and J lost 3, with 6 bases in between. The CDR3 reads CASRGYGNTIYF. For the CDR3, the DNA is TGTGCCAGCAGGGGTTATGGAAACACCATATATTTT.

About this clonotype: The junction and the germline gene differ at one end; a read error may be behind it. The CDR3 DNA reads TGCGCCAGCAGTGAGGGAAGCCTCGAAGCTTCCTTT. This encodes CASSEGSLEASF. This chain connects TRBV10-1 to TRBJ1-1; D unresolved. Germline V gives CDR1 WNHNN, CDR2 SYGVQD (reference sequence). The CDR3 covers 12 residues.

This clonotype was counted at least ten times. The chain uses TRBV30 and TRBJ2-7, with D maybe TRBD2 (6 bases). Germline assignment: CDR1 GTSNPN and CDR2 SVGIG (reference sequence). Between the trimmed V and J ends, which lost 0 bases and 3 bases, there was a span of 9 bases. CDR3 length: 13 amino acids. CDR3 bases: TGTGCCTGGAGTGTCCCCGGGGGCTACGAGCAGTACTTC. It encodes CAWSVPGGYEQYF.

The chain carries TRBV29-1 and TRBJ2-3, with 13 bases fitting TRBD2. In germline, CDR1 is SQVTM, CDR2 ANQGSEA. CDR3 size: 16 residues. Losses at the gene ends were 5 bases for V and 5 bases for J; bases not matched to a gene: 10. The CDR3 DNA reads as TGCAGCGTTCCTCGGACTAGCGGGAGCCGTATAGATACGCAGTATTTT. Translating gives CSVPRTSGSRIDTQYF.

J is TRBJ2-7 and V is TRBV29-1; unclear D gene. V lost 7 bases and J 0 bases, leaving 10 bases between the germline ends. Germline V gives CDR1 SQVTM, CDR2 ANQGSEA. The CDR3 totals 12 residues. As DNA, the CDR3 is TGCAGCGCCAAGGAGAGCTCCTACGAGCAGTACTTC. Residues: CSAKESSYEQYF.

The V call is TRBV7-9, the J call TRBJ2-7; TRBD2 matches 11 bases. There are 18 residues in the CDR3. Germline CDR1 and CDR2: SEHNR and FQNEAQ (reference sequence). V shed 3 bases, J shed 4 bases, and the junction held 14 bases outside the gene matches. For the CDR3, the DNA is TGTGCCAGCAGCTTGGGAGGTAGCGGGGGGGCCGGGCCATACGAGCAGTACTTC. Its protein is CASSLGGSGGAGPYEQYF.

With respect to this clonotype: The CDR3 carries no conserved terminal phenylalanine or tryptophan, so it likely arises from a read error. Because the CDR3's place on the DNA is in doubt, the DNA is left out and the CDR3 is given as listed by TCRdb. The chain recombines TRBV9 with TRBJ1-6. Germline loops: CDR1 SGDLS, CDR2 YYNGEE. The CDR3 is 8 residues long, ends included. The chain's CDR3 is CASSQDLL.

The V and J genes are TRBV2 and TRBJ1-2, with D tentatively TRBD1 (6 bases). Germline V gene data show CDR1 as SNHLY and CDR2 as FYNNEI. V lost 7 bases, J lost 8 bases, and 17 bases lay in between. The CDR3 totals 13 residues. CDR3 nucleotide sequence: TGTGCCAGCATACGGGGGGCTGAGGAGGGCTACACCTTC. Protein sequence: CASIRGAEEGYTF.

The CDR3: CASQTLDRVGSPLHF. The CDR3 DNA follows: TGTGCCAGCCAAACCCTGGACAGGGTTGGTTCACCCCTCCACTTT. This chain uses TRBV2 with TRBJ1-6; 8 bases match TRBD1. The CDR3 is 15 residues long. Germline CDR1 and CDR2: SNHLY and FYNNEI. The V gene end was trimmed by 8 bases and the J gene end by 9 bases; junction bases not matched to a gene: 12.